This T cell receptor (beta chain) is drawn from a study of blood T cells in healthy people across ages. CDR3 length: 13 residues. Germline loops: CDR1 SQVTM, CDR2 ANQGSEA. The second PCR ran about 6 to 12 cycles with a sample-barcoded 5' primer and J-beta primers. TCRdb reprocessed the 5' RACE reads with MiXCR, giving one entry per CDR3 protein. Among approximately 900,000 distinct CDR3 sequences listed, roughly 52% were seen once. This sequence originates from a man aged 25-40 years in good health. The rearrangement uses TRBV29-1 and TRBJ2-4; D gene ambiguous. Matching the DNA end better, TRBJ2-7 makes the J call doubtful. The source material was blood. The CDR3 region has the DNA TGCAGCGTTGAAGATCCGACGGGTTGCGAGCAGTACTTC. It is translated as CSVEDPTGCEQYF.